This T cell receptor beta chain was sequenced in a study of blood T cell repertoires in COVID-19. Per the study methods: Quantification of nucleated cells was approximated via reference gene primer amplification. The protocol was immunoSEQ multiplex PCR, while the TCRdb copy is restricted to in-frame clones and leaves out a portion. The V and J calls and clone size come from that table; D and trimming were worked out from the DNA. The sample carries about 150,000 clones, 84% recorded once. The TCR comes from a human donor in a cohort sampled during active COVID-19. What was sequenced was peripheral blood.

The CDR3 loop reads CASRKQGTAFF. CDR3 sequence (DNA): TGTGCCAGCAGAAAACAGGGTACAGCTTTCTTT. The rearrangement joins TRBV3-1 (or the pseudogene TRBV3-2) to TRBJ1-1; maybe TRBD1 (6 bases). V lost 6 bases and J lost 10, with 12 bases in between. The CDR3 consists of 11 residues. Germline values: CDR1 LGHDT, CDR2 YNNKEL (reference sequence).